Listed below are T cell receptor beta chains from one sample, sequenced in a study of CD8 T cells in ankylosing spondylitis. TCRdb recomputed calls from the 5' RACE reads with MiXCR, one row per CDR3 protein. The sample contains 200,000 or so distinct CDR3 sequences, roughly 26% of which appear only once. Material: blood, either unsorted or a sorted T cell fraction (not recorded which). The receptor set was obtained from a male donor with ankylosing spondylitis or in good health (not recorded which). The CDR3 runs from the conserved cysteine through the conserved F or W. The D gene is left open where the match is weak. Size values are once, few and many counts, or a class for expanded clones, and some rows have none.

clone_size,j_call,v_call,d_call,cdr3_aa,cdr3_nt
many,TRBJ2-5,TRBV24-1,TRBD1,CATSDPGQGASETQYF,TGTGCCACCAGTGATCCGGGACAGGGGGCTTCAGAGACCCAGTACTTC
few,TRBJ1-2,TRBV20-1,-,CSARDEGYGYTF,TGCAGTGCTAGAGATGAAGGATATGGCTACACCTTC
-,TRBJ2-1,TRBV20-1,TRBD2,CSARDPGGDEQFF,TGCAGTGCTAGAGACCCCGGGGGGGATGAGCAGTTCTTC
few,TRBJ2-5,TRBV6-1,-,CASSPPGLETQYF,TGTGCCAGCAGTCCCCCAGGGTTAGAGACCCAGTACTTC
-,TRBJ2-1,TRBV25-1,-,CASSDTGPRARNEQFF,TGTGCCAGCAGCGACACCGGCCCCAGAGCGCGCAATGAGCAGTTCTTC
few,TRBJ2-7,TRBV20-1,TRBD2,CSARDTREYVGAGHEQYF,TGCAGTGCTAGAGATACGCGGGAGTATGTTGGGGCGGGGCACGAGCAGTACTTC
many,TRBJ2-5,TRBV6-1,TRBD2,CASSPAGGPGTQYF,TGTGCCAGCAGTCCAGCGGGAGGGCCTGGGACCCAGTACTTC
many,TRBJ2-1,TRBV5-1,TRBD2,CASSRTGLVGNEQFF,TGCGCCAGCAGCCGGACGGGACTAGTGGGCAATGAGCAGTTCTTC
many,TRBJ2-5,TRBV2,-,CASSAHAETQYF,TGTGCCAGCAGTGCACACGCAGAGACCCAGTACTTC
many,TRBJ2-6,TRBV5-1,-,CASSRAGRSGANVLTF,TGCGCCAGCAGCCGGGCAGGCCGATCTGGGGCCAACGTCCTGACTTTC
many,TRBJ2-5,TRBV12-3/TRBV12-4,TRBD2,CASTTSGLAGATQYF,TGTGCCAGCACCACCAGTGGGCTAGCGGGAGCAACCCAGTACTTC
-,TRBJ2-6,TRBV27,-,CASSPSGPGGANVLTF,TGTGCCAGCAGTCCTTCCGGCCCGGGGGGGGCCAACGTCCTGACTTTC
-,TRBJ1-1,TRBV30,-,CAWILLNTEAFF,TGTGCCTGGATCTTGTTGAACACTGAAGCTTTCTTT
few,TRBJ2-1,TRBV20-1,-,CSAARDAGYNEQFF,TGCAGTGCGGCCCGGGACGCGGGGTACAATGAGCAGTTCTTC
-,TRBJ2-1,TRBV20-1,TRBD2,CSAPLAGPYNEQFF,TGCAGTGCTCCGCTAGCGGGACCATACAATGAGCAGTTCTTC
-,TRBJ1-5,TRBV28,TRBD1,CATDRGLGQPQHF,TGTGCCACCGACAGGGGGCTTGGGCAGCCCCAGCATTTT
-,TRBJ2-5,TRBV20-1,TRBD2,CTAMLGLGEVQYF,TGCACCGCGATGCTAGGACTAGGAGAGGTCCAGTACTTC
many,TRBJ2-1,TRBV6-6,-,CASSYSSWAEQFF,TGTGCCAGCAGTTACTCTAGCTGGGCTGAGCAGTTCTTC
-,TRBJ1-4,TRBV20-1,TRBD1,CSARASTGGRQKLFF,TGCAGTGCTAGAGCATCGACAGGGGGCAGACAAAAACTGTTTTTT
few,TRBJ2-1,TRBV20-1,TRBD2,CSARGRAGGPPFF,TGCAGTGCTAGAGGCCGCGCGGGAGGGCCTCCGTTCTTC
few,TRBJ2-1,TRBV20-1,-,CSAPGGGGKVGWNEQFF,TGCAGTGCCCCCGGTGGTGGCGGGAAGGTGGGATGGAATGAGCAGTTCTTC
many,TRBJ2-2,TRBV12-3/TRBV12-4,-,CASSLVQNTGELFF,TGTGCCAGCAGTTTGGTTCAGAACACCGGGGAGCTGTTTTTT
many,TRBJ2-2,TRBV28,-,CASSLPRMNTGELFF,TGTGCCAGCAGTTTACCGCGGATGAACACCGGGGAGCTGTTTTTT
-,TRBJ2-3,TRBV7-2,-,CASSPHGGMGTDTQYF,TGTGCCAGCAGCCCACATGGGGGGATGGGGACAGATACGCAGTATTTT
many,TRBJ2-3,TRBV24-1,-,CATSDSRDVTDTQYF,TGTGCCACCAGTGATTCCCGGGACGTCACAGATACGCAGTATTTT